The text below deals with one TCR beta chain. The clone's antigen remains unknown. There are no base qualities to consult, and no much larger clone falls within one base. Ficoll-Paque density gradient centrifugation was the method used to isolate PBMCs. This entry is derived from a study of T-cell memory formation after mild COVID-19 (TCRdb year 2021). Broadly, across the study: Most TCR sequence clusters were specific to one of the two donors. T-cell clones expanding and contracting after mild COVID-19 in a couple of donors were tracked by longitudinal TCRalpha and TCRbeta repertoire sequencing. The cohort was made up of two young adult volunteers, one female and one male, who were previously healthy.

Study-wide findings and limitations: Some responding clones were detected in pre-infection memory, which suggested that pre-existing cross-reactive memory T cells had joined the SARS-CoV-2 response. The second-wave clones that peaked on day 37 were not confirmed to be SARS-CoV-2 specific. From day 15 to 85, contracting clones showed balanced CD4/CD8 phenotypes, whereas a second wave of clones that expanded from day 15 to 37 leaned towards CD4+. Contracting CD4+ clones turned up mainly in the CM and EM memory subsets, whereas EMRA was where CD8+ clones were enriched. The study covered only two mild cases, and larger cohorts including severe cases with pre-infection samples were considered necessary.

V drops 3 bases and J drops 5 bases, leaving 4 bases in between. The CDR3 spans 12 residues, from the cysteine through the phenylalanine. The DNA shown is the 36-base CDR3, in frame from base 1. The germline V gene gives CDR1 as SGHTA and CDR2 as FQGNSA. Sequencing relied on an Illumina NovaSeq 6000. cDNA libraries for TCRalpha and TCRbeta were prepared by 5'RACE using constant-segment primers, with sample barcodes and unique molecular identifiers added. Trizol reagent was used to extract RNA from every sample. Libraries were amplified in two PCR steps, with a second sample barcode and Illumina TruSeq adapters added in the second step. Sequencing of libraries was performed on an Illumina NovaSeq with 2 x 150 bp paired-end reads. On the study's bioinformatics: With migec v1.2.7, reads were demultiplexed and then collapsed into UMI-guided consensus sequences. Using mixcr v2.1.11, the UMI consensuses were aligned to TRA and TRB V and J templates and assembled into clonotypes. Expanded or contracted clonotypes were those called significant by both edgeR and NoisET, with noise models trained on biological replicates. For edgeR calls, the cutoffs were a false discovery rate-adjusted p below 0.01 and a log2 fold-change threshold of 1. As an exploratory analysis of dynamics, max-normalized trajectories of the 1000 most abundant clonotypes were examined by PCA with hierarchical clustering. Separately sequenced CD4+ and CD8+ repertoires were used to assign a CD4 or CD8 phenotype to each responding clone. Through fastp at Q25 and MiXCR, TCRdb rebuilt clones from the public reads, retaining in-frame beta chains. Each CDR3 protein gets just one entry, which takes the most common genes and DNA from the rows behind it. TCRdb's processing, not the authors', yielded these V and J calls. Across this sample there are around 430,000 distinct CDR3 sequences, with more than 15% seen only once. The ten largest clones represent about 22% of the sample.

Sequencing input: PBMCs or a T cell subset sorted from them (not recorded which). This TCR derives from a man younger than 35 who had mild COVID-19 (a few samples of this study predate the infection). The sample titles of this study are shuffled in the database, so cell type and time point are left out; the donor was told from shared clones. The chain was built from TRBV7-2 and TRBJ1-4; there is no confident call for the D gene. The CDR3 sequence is CASSFQNEKLFF. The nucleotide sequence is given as TGTGCCAGCAGCTTCCAGAATGAAAAACTGTTTTTT. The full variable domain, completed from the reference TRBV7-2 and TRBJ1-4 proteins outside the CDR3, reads GAGVSQSPSNKVTEKGKDVELRCDPISGHTALYWYRQSLGQGLEFLIYFQGNSAPDKSGLPSDRFSAERTGGSVSTLTIQRTQQEDSAVYLCASSFQNEKLFFGSGTQLSVL.